This T cell receptor beta chain came from a study of blood T cell repertoires in COVID-19. Looking at the study overall: Acute-phase and convalescent COVID-19 samples originated in the United States, Italy and Spain. The analysed material was cDNA or gDNA that came from T cells, B-cell-depleted T cells, or PBMCs.

Sequencing used immunoSEQ multiplex PCR; TCRdb keeps in-frame clones, though not all of them. The data hold more than 300,000 clones, with around 82% observed a single time. V lost 0 bases and J lost 3, with 6 bases in between. Germline V gene data show CDR1 as SGHKS and CDR2 as YYEKEE (reference sequence). CDR3 length: 13 residues. This sequence was found in a woman between 45 and 60 years old with acute or convalescent COVID-19. The chain joins TRBV5-5 to TRBJ1-1; D perhaps matches TRBD1 (6 bases). Input material: peripheral blood. Here the CDR3 DNA reads TGTGCCAGCAGCTTGGCAGGGGACACTGAAGCTTTCTTT. This gives the protein CASSLAGDTEAFF.